This note documents a single TCR beta chain sequence. Only in-frame clones appear in the TCRdb table, and some are missing; sequencing was by immunoSEQ multiplex PCR. The sample contains about 120,000 clones, around 87% of which appear only once. The sample comes from a study of control samples from healthy donors and cancer patients. The CDR3 has 16 residues. J lost 5 bases, V lost 3 bases, and 5 bases had no gene match. Per germline, CDR1 SGHRS and CDR2 YFSETQ. The sample taken for sequencing was PBMCs. The V and J genes are TRBV5-1 and TRBJ1-6; TRBD1 matches at 10 bases. The receptor's source is a woman in her forties or fifties with colorectal cancer. The CDR3 DNA sequence: TGCGCCAGCAGCTACACCGGGACAGGGGATAATTCACCCCTCCACTTT. This encodes CASSYTGTGDNSPLHF.